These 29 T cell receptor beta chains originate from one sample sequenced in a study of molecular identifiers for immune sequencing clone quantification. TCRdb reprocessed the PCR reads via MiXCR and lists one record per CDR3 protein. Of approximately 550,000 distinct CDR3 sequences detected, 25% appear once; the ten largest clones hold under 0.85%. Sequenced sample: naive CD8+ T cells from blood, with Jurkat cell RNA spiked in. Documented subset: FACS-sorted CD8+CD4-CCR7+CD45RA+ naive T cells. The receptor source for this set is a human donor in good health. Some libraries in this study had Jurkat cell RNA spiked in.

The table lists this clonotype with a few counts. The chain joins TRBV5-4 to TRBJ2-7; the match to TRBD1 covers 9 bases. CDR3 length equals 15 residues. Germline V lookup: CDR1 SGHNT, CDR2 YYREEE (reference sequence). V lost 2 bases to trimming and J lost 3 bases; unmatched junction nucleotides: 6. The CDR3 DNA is TGTGCCAGCAGCTTTTCCCGGGACAGGGACTACGAGCAGTACTTC. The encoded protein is CASSFSRDRDYEQYF.

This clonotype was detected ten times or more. CDR3 bases: TGTGCCAGCAGTTTGCAGGGGGCCAGCGTAGAGCCCCAGCATTTT. Encoded protein: CASSLQGASVEPQHF. This chain links TRBV12-3 or TRBV12-4 with TRBJ1-5, with 8 positions matching TRBD1. This CDR3 has 15 residues. The junction had 9 bases not matched to a gene; V was cut back by 3 bases and J by 8 bases.

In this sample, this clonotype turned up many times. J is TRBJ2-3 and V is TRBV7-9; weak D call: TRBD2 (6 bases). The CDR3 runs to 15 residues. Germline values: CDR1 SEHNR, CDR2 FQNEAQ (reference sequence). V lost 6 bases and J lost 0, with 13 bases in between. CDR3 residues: CASSLTGESTDTQYF. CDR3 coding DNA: TGTGCCAGCAGTTTGACGGGGGAAAGCACAGATACGCAGTATTTT.

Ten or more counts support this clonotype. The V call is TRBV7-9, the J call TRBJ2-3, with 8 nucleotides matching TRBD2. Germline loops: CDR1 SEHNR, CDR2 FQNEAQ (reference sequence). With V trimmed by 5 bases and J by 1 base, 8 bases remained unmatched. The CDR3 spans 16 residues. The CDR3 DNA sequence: TGTGCCAGCAGCCCCAAAGCGGGAGTGGGCACAGATACGCAGTATTTT. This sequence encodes CASSPKAGVGTDTQYF. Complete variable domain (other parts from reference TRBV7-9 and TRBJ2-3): DTGVSQNPRHKITKRGQNVTFRCDPISEHNRLYWYRQTLGQGPEFLTYFQNEAQLEKSRLLSDRFSAERPKGSFSTLEIQRTEQGDSAMYLCASSPKAGVGTDTQYFGPGTRLTVL.

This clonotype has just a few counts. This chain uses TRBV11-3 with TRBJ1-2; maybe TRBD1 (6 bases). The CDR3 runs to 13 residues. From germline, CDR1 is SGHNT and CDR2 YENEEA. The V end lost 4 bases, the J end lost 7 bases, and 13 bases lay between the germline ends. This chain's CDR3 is CASSSSDSSGYTF. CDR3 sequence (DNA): TGTGCCAGCAGCTCGTCGGACAGTTCTGGCTACACCTTC.

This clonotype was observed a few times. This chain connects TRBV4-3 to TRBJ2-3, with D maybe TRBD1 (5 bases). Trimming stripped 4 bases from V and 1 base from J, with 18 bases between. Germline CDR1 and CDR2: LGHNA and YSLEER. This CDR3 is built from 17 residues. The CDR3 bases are TGCGCCAGCAGCCGGTTCTGGCCAGGACAACGCACAGATACGCAGTATTTT. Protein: CASSRFWPGQRTDTQYF.

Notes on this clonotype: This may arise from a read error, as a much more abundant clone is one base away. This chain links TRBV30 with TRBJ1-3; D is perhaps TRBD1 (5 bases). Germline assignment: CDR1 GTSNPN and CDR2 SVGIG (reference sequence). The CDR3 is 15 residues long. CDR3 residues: CTWSSGQISGNTIYF. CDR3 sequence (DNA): TGTACCTGGAGCTCGGGGCAGATCTCTGGAAACACCATATATTTT.

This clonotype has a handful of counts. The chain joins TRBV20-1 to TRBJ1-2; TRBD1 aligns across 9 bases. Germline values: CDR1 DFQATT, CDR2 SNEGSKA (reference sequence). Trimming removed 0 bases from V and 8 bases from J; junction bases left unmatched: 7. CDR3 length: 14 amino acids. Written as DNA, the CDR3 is TGCAGTGCTAGAGATCCCGGACAGGGGACGGGCTACACCTTC. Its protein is CSARDPGQGTGYTF.

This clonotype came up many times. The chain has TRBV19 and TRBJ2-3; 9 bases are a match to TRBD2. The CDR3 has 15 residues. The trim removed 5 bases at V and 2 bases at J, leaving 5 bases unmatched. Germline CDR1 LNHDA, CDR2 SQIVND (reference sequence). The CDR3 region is CASSDSGGFTDTQYF. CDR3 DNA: TGTGCCAGTAGTGATAGCGGGGGCTTCACAGATACGCAGTATTTT.

CDR3 in DNA: TGTGCCAGCAGCCCGGACAGGATCAACGAGCAGTACTTC. As protein: CASSPDRINEQYF. This chain links TRBV13 with TRBJ2-7, with 7 bases aligning to TRBD1. V shed 5 bases, J shed 5 bases, and the junction held 6 bases outside the gene matches. The CDR3 is 13 amino acids. Germline-derived CDR1 and CDR2 are PRHDT and FYEKMQ (reference sequence).

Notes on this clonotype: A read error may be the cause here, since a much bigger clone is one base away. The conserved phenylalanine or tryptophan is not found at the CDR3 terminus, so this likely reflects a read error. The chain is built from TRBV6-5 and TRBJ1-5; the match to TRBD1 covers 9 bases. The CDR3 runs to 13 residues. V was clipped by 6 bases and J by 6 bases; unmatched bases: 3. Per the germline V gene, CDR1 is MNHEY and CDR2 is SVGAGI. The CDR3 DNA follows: TGTGCCAGCAGACAGGGGGCTAGTCAGCCCCAGCATATT. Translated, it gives CASRQGASQPQHI.

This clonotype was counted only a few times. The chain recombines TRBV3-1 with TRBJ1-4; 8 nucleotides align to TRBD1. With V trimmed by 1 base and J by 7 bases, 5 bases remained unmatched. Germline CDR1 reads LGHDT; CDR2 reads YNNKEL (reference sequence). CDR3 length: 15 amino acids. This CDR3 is CASSQATGATEKLFF. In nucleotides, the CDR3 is TGTGCCAGCAGCCAAGCGACAGGGGCGACTGAAAAACTGTTTTTT.

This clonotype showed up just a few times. The CDR3 sequence is CASSAREQETQYF. The CDR3 DNA reads TGTGCCAGCAGCGCCCGGGAACAAGAGACCCAGTACTTC. The rearrangement links TRBV7-8 to TRBJ2-5, with a weak D call TRBD2 (5 bases). Trimming cost V 5 bases and J 2 bases, with 9 bases left between them. The CDR3 loop spans 13 amino acids. Germline V CDR1 and CDR2: SGHVS, FQNEAQ.

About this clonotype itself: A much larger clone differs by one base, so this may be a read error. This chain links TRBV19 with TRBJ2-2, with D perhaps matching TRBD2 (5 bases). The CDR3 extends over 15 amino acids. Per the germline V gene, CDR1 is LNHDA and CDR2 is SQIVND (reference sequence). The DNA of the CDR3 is TGTGCCAGTAGTCCTTGGTACGGGCGTCCTGGGGAGCCGTTTTTT. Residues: CASSPWYGRPGEPFF.

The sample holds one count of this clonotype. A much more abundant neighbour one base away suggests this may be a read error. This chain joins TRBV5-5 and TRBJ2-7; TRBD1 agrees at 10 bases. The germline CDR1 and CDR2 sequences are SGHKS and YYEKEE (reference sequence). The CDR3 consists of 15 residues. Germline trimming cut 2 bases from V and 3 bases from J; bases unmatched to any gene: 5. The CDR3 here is CASSFDRGRLYEQYF. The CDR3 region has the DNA TGTGCCAGCAGCTTTGACAGGGGGCGTCTCTACGAGCAGTACTTC.

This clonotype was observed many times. The CDR3 DNA sequence: TGTGCCAGCAGTTTCGACTCGCAGGGTCCAGAGACCCAGTACTTC. This translates into CASSFDSQGPETQYF. This chain uses TRBV5-5 with TRBJ2-5, with TRBD1 as a possible D gene (5 bases). This CDR3 has 15 amino acids. Trimming cost V 5 bases and J 4 bases, with 18 bases left between them. Germline assignment: CDR1 SGHKS and CDR2 YYEKEE (reference sequence).

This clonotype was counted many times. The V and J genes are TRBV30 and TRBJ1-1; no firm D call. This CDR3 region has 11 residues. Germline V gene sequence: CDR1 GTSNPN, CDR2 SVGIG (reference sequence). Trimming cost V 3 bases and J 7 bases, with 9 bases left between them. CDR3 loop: CAWRGQSEAFF. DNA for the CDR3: TGTGCCTGGAGAGGGCAGAGTGAAGCTTTCTTT.

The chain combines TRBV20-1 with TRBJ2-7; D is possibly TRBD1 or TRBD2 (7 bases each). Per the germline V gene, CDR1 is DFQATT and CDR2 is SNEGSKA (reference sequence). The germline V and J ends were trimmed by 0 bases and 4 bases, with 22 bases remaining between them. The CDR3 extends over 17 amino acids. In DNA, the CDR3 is TGCAGTGCTAGAGACCGGGGAGGGGGCGCCCCGAAATACGAGCAGTACTTC. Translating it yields CSARDRGGGAPKYEQYF.

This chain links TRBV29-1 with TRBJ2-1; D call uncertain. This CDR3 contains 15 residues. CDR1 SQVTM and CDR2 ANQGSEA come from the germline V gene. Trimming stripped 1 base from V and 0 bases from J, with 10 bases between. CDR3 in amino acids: CSVEGGDGSYNEQFF. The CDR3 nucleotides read TGCAGCGTTGAAGGGGGTGATGGCTCCTACAATGAGCAGTTCTTC.

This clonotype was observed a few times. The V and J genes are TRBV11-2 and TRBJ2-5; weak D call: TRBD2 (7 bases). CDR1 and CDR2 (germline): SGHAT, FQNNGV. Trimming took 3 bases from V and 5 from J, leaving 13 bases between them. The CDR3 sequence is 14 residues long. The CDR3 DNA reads TGTGCCAGCAGCTTCCGGGGGGCGGACGAGACCCAGTACTTC. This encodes CASSFRGADETQYF.

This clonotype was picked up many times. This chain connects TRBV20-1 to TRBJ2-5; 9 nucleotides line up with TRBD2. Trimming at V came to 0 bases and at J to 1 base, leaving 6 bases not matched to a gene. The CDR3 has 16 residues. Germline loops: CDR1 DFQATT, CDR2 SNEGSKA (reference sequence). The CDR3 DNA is TGCAGTGCTAGAGATGCCCAGCGGGAGGTCCAAGAGACCCAGTACTTC. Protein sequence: CSARDAQREVQETQYF.

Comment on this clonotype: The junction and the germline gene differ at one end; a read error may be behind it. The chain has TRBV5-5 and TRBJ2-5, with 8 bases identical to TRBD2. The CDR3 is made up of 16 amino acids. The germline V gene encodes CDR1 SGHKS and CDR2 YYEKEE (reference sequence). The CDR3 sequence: CASSPWPSGPGETPYF. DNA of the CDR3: TGTGCCAGCAGCCCCTGGCCTAGCGGGCCTGGGGAGACCCCGTACTTC.

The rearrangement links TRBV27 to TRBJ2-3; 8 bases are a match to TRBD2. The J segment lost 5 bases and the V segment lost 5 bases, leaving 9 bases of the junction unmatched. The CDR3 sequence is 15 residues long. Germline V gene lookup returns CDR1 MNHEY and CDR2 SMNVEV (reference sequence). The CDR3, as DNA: TGTGCCAGCAGTGCCACAGCGGGAGTGTTAGATACGCAGTATTTT. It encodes CASSATAGVLDTQYF.

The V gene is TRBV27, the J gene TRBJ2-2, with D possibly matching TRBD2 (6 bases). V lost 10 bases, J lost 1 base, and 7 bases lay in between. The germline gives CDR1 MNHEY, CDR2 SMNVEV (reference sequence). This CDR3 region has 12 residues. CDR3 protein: CAIGGNTGELFF. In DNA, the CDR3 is TGTGCCATCGGGGGGAACACCGGGGAGCTGTTTTTT.

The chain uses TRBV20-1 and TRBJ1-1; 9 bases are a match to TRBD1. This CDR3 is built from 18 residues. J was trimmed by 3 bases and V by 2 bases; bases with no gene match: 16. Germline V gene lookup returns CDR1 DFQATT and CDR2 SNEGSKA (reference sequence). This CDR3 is CSARHGGDRDVYDTEAFF. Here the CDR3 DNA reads TGCAGTGCTAGACACGGCGGGGACAGGGATGTGTACGACACTGAAGCTTTCTTT.

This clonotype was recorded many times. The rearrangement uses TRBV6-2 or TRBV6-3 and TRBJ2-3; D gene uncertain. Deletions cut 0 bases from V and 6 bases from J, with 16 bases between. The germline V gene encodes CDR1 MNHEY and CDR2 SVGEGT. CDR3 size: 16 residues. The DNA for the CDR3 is TGTGCCAGCAGTTACTCGGCTAGTCCCCCTTGGGATACGCAGTATTTT. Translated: CASSYSASPPWDTQYF.

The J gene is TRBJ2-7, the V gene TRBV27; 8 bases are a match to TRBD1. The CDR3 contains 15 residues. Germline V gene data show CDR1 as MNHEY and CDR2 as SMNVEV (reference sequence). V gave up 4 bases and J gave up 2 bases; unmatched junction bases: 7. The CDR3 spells CASSYSGTGAYEQYF. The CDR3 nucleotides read TGTGCCAGCAGTTACTCCGGGACAGGTGCCTACGAGCAGTACTTC.

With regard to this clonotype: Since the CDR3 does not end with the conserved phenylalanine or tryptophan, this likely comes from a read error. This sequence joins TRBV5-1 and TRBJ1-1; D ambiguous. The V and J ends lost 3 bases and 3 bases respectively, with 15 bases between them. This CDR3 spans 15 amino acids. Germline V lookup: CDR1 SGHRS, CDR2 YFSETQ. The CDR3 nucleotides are TGCGCCAGCAGCTCCCTAGAGAGAGTCGACACTGAAGCTTTCTTA. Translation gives CASSSLERVDTEAFL.

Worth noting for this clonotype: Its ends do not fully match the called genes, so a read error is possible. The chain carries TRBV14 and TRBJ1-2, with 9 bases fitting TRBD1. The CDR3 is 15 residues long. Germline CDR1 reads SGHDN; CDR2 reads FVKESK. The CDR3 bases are TGTGCCGGCAGCCCGCGGCCGGGACAGGGCTATGGCTACACCTTC. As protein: CAGSPRPGQGYGYTF.